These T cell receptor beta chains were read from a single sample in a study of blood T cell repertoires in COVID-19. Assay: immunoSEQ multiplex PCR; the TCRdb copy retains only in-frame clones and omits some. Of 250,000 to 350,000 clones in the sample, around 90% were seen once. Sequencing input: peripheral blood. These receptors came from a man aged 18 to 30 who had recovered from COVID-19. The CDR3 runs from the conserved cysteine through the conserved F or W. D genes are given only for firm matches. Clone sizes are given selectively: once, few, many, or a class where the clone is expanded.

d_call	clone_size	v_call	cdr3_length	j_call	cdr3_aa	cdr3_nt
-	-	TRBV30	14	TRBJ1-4	CAWSYGVTNEKLFF	TGTGCCTGGAGTTACGGGGTAACTAATGAAAAACTGTTTTTT
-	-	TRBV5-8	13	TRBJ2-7	CASSLGDIYEQYF	TGTGCCAGCAGCTTAGGGGACATCTACGAGCAGTACTTC
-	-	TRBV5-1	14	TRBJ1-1	CASSLVGQNTEAFF	TGCGCCAGCAGCTTGGTGGGGCAGAACACTGAAGCTTTCTTT
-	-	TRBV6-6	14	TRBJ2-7	CASSSDDLTHEQYF	TGTGCCAGCAGTTCAGACGACTTAACCCACGAGCAGTACTTC
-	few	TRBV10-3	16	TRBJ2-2	CAISESEVANTGELFF	TGTGCCATCAGTGAGTCTGAGGTCGCGAACACCGGGGAGCTGTTTTTT
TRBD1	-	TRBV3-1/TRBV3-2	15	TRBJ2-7	CASSSTGGGTYEQYF	TGTGCCAGCAGCTCTACAGGGGGAGGAACATACGAGCAGTACTTC
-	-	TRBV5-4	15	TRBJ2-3	CASSLWAGHTDTQYF	TGTGCCAGCAGCTTGTGGGCAGGCCACACAGATACGCAGTATTTT
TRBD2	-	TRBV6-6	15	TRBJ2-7	CASSYGLAGSYEQYF	TGTGCCAGCAGTTACGGACTAGCGGGGTCCTACGAGCAGTACTTC
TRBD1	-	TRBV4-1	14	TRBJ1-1	CASSPGTGKYEAFF	TGCGCCAGCAGCCCCGGGACAGGCAAGTATGAAGCTTTCTTT
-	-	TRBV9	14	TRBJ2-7	CASSGRDTTYEQYF	TGTGCCAGCAGCGGCCGGGACACTACCTACGAGCAGTACTTC